This record looks at one T cell receptor (beta chain) sequence and its context. Patients in Seattle were enrolled during active infection, then followed longitudinally. J lost 5 bases, V lost 4 bases, and 8 bases had no gene match. Germline V gene lookup returns CDR1 SGHRS and CDR2 YFSETQ. This CDR3 contains 17 residues. The record originates from a study of blood T cell repertoires in COVID-19. Study background: From T cells, B-cell-depleted T cells, or PBMCs came the material, which was cDNA or gDNA.

How the authors handled the data: Cell counts per sample came from amplifying reference gene primers. Here immunoSEQ multiplex PCR was the method, and the copy in TCRdb shows in-frame clones only, minus some. V and J calls and clone size are copied from that table; D and trimming were computed from the DNA. The table includes about 230,000 clones, 85% to 90% detected once. Input material: peripheral blood. The chain has TRBV5-1 and TRBJ2-1; 14 bases align to TRBD2. This clonotype was obtained from a man between 45 and 60 years old with COVID-19, enrolled during active disease. CDR3 nucleotide sequence: TGCGCCAGCAGCCTCCGACTAGCGGGAGGGCCGCACAATGAGCAGTTCTTC. It yields the protein CASSLRLAGGPHNEQFF. The full variable domain, in which reference TRBV5-1 and TRBJ2-1 provide the parts outside the CDR3, is KAGVTQTPRYLIKTRGQQVTLSCSPISGHRSVSWYQQTPGQGLQFLFEYFSETQRNKGNFPGRFSGRQFSNSRSEMNVSTLELGDSALYLCASSLRLAGGPHNEQFFGPGTRLTVL.